The 26 T cell receptor beta chains below all came from one sample that was sequenced in a study of response to subunit inactivated influenza vaccine. From the RT-PCR reads, TCRdb called clonotypes with MiXCR, one entry per CDR3 protein. This sample has a few hundred thousand distinct CDR3 sequences, with about 14% found just once. The sequencing used PBMCs from blood, collected about 13 days after vaccination. Receptors were obtained from a man aged 45-65 years who received an inactivated influenza vaccine.

CDR3 amino acids: CATSCNEQYF. For the CDR3, the DNA is TGTGCCACCTCGTGCAACGAGCAGTACTTC. The rearrangement links TRBV14 to TRBJ2-7; D call uncertain. This CDR3 has 10 residues. Germline loops: CDR1 SGHDN, CDR2 FVKESK. The germline V and J ends were trimmed by 10 bases and 5 bases, with 9 bases remaining between them.

The chain employs TRBV5-1 and TRBJ2-5, with TRBD1 matching over 8 bases. Germline CDR1 is SGHRS and CDR2 is YFSETQ. The V and J ends lost 4 bases and 7 bases, in that order; junction bases with no gene match: 12. The CDR3 totals 15 residues. CDR3 sequence reads: CASSPGQAVRGTQYF. The CDR3, as DNA: TGCGCCAGCAGCCCGGGACAGGCGGTTAGGGGGACCCAGTACTTC.

The rearrangement links TRBV3-1 to TRBJ2-7; the match to TRBD1 covers 7 bases. Germline V gives CDR1 LGHDT, CDR2 YNNKEL (reference sequence). The CDR3 has 15 residues. J gave up 0 bases and V 5 bases, and 7 bases lay outside the gene matches. Here the CDR3 DNA reads TGTGCCAGCAGCAAAGGACAGGCAAGCTCCTACGAGCAGTACTTC. Translated: CASSKGQASSYEQYF.

This CDR3 reads CASSQGNRETVYGYTF. The CDR3 DNA reads TGCGCCAGCAGCCAAGGGAACAGGGAAACCGTCTATGGCTACACCTTC. V usage is TRBV4-3 and J usage is TRBJ1-2; D perhaps matches TRBD1 (6 bases). This CDR3 has 16 amino acids. The V end was cut by 1 base, the J end by 4 bases, with 16 bases between. The germline CDR1 and CDR2 sequences are LGHNA and YSLEER.

This clonotype was seen a few times. The chain carries TRBV11-3 and TRBJ2-3; the match to TRBD2 covers 14 bases. The V and J ends lost 3 bases and 5 bases, in that order; junction bases with no gene match: 7. This CDR3 comprises 17 residues. Germline V gene sequence: CDR1 SGHNT, CDR2 YENEEA. The CDR3 DNA is TGTGCCAGCAGCTTTGGGACTAGCGGGAGCGGGGGAGATACGCAGTATTTT. Its translation is CASSFGTSGSGGDTQYF.

Only a few counts were recorded for this clonotype. The CDR3 DNA sequence: TGTGCCAGCAGGACAGTAGAAGCTTTCTTT. Protein sequence: CASRTVEAFF. This chain joins TRBV5-8 and TRBJ1-1; a weak D match, TRBD1 (5 bases). V lost 5 bases and J lost 8, with 7 bases in between. CDR3 length: 10 residues. Germline values: CDR1 SGHTS, CDR2 YDEGEE.

Details on this clonotype: At one end the junction does not follow the germline gene, possibly because of a read error. V gene TRBV7-7 combines with J gene TRBJ2-5; D gene unclear. This CDR3 contains 14 residues. Germline V gene lookup returns CDR1 SSHAT and CDR2 FNYEAQ (reference sequence). The CDR3 nucleotides read TGTGCTAGCAGCTTCGGGCCGTTCCAAGAGACCCAGTACTTC. It is translated as CASSFGPFQETQYF.

V usage is TRBV4-3 and J usage is TRBJ1-1; a possible D gene is TRBD1 (6 bases). The V end was cut by 5 bases, the J end by 1 base, with 11 bases between. CDR1 LGHNA and CDR2 YSLEER come from the germline V gene. CDR3 length equals 14 residues. CDR3 nucleotide sequence: TGCGCCAGCAGCATAGACAGGAGGAACACTGAAGCTTTCTTT. Translated, it gives CASSIDRRNTEAFF.

The sample holds a few counts of this clonotype. The chain carries TRBV7-9 and TRBJ2-1, with 9 nucleotides matching TRBD1. The CDR3 totals 15 residues. Germline lookup yields CDR1 SEHNR and CDR2 FQNEAQ (reference sequence). Unmatched junction bases numbered 9, after V lost 6 bases and J lost 6 bases. The CDR3 DNA is TGTGCCAGCAGTTTTGGGCTGACAGGGGGCAATGAGCAGTTCTTC. This encodes CASSFGLTGGNEQFF.

The chain links TRBV20-1 to TRBJ1-5; a possible D gene is TRBD1 (5 bases). Germline CDR1 is DFQATT and CDR2 is SNEGSKA (reference sequence). V was shortened by 4 bases and J by 4 bases, with 11 bases between the two germline ends. CDR3 length equals 13 residues. The DNA of the CDR3 is TGCAGTGCTAATCGACAGCTGAATCAGCCCCAGCATTTT. Protein: CSANRQLNQPQHF.

The chain employs TRBV10-3 and TRBJ2-7; perhaps TRBD2 as D (6 bases). CDR1 is ENHRY, CDR2 SYGVKD, per germline. This CDR3 has 17 residues. The V end lost 6 bases, the J end lost 6 bases, and 27 bases lay between the germline ends. CDR3 nucleotide sequence: TGTGCCATCAGGGAGGAGGTTAGCGGAGGGGCTATGGGCGAGCAGTACTTC. It specifies CAIREEVSGGAMGEQYF.

This clonotype was observed a handful of times. This chain joins TRBV6-2 or TRBV6-3 and TRBJ2-5; D gene uncertain. The CDR3 sequence is 16 residues long. CDR1 is MNHEY, CDR2 SVGEGT, per germline. V was shortened by 6 bases and J by 1 base, with 18 bases between the two germline ends. Written as DNA, the CDR3 is TGTGCCAGCAGCTCCACCCGACACCCAGGCCAAGAGACCCAGTACTTC. Residues: CASSSTRHPGQETQYF.

There are a few counts of this clonotype. CDR3: CSASGGRRFYEQYF. DNA of the CDR3: TGCAGTGCAAGCGGGGGGCGCCGCTTCTACGAGCAGTACTTC. This chain uses TRBV20-1 with TRBJ2-7, with 9 bases identical to TRBD2. This CDR3 has 14 residues. Trimming removed 6 bases from V and 3 bases from J; junction bases left unmatched: 9. Germline-derived CDR1 and CDR2 are DFQATT and SNEGSKA (reference sequence).

The chain uses TRBV9 and TRBJ2-5; D unclear. Germline V CDR1 and CDR2: SGDLS, YYNGEE. The CDR3 is 16 amino acids. V lost 0 bases, J lost 0 bases, and 12 bases lay in between. The CDR3 is CASSVGVGSYQETQYF. CDR3 nucleotides: TGTGCCAGCAGCGTAGGTGTGGGGTCGTACCAAGAGACCCAGTACTTC.

This sequence joins TRBV7-2 and TRBJ2-7; TRBD2 is a possible D gene (6 bases). The V gene's germline CDR1 is SGHTA and CDR2 FQGNSA. This CDR3 has 15 amino acids. Trimming stripped 3 bases from V and 4 bases from J, with 16 bases between. CDR3 sequence (DNA): TGTGCCAGCAGCTTGCAGCGGGCAAAGGGGTACGAGCAGTACTTC. It specifies CASSLQRAKGYEQYF.

This clonotype was detected ten times or more. This chain uses TRBV5-1 with TRBJ2-3, with 9 bases identical to TRBD1. The CDR3 contains 14 residues. V dropped 4 bases and J dropped 4; count of bases not matched to a gene: 4. Germline assignment: CDR1 SGHRS and CDR2 YFSETQ. The CDR3 here is CASSVDRGADTQYF. The CDR3 DNA reads as TGCGCCAGCAGCGTGGACAGGGGAGCAGATACGCAGTATTTT. Complete variable domain (other parts from reference TRBV5-1 and TRBJ2-3): KAGVTQTPRYLIKTRGQQVTLSCSPISGHRSVSWYQQTPGQGLQFLFEYFSETQRNKGNFPGRFSGRQFSNSRSEMNVSTLELGDSALYLCASSVDRGADTQYFGPGTRLTVL.

This clonotype has more than one count but fewer than ten. This rearrangement joins TRBV24-1 to TRBJ2-3; 9 bases match TRBD1. Germline V gives CDR1 KGHDR, CDR2 SFDVKD. Losses at the gene ends were 3 bases for V and 8 bases for J; bases not matched to a gene: 8. The CDR3 totals 15 residues. The CDR3 protein is CATSDRTGEWSTQYF. DNA for the CDR3: TGTGCCACCAGTGATCGGACAGGGGAATGGAGTACGCAGTATTTT.

This clonotype has a single count. The rearrangement uses TRBV20-1 and TRBJ2-7; the match to TRBD2 covers 7 bases. Germline assignment: CDR1 DFQATT and CDR2 SNEGSKA (reference sequence). V lost 8 bases, J lost 1 base, and 2 bases stayed unmatched. This CDR3 has 11 residues. DNA of the CDR3: TGCAGTCCGGGGGGATCCTACGAGCAGTACTTC. It yields the protein CSPGGSYEQYF.

The gene calls are TRBV11-2 and TRBJ1-2; tentatively, D is TRBD1 (5 bases). CDR1 and CDR2 (germline): SGHAT, FQNNGV. V lost 5 bases and J 4 bases, leaving 14 bases between the germline ends. The CDR3 consists of 14 residues. The CDR3 loop reads CASSIAAGIYGYTF. The CDR3 nucleotides are TGTGCCAGCAGCATAGCGGCAGGGATCTATGGCTACACCTTC.

This clonotype has more than one count but fewer than ten. V is TRBV4-3 and J is TRBJ1-1, with D unclear. The V end lost 2 bases, the J end lost 1 base, and 11 bases lay between the germline ends. CDR1 and CDR2 from the germline V gene are LGHNA and YSLEER. The CDR3 is made up of 15 amino acids. The CDR3 sequence is CASSQSRQPNTEAFF. The DNA for the CDR3 is TGCGCCAGCAGCCAAAGTAGGCAGCCGAACACTGAAGCTTTCTTT.

V is TRBV20-1 and J is TRBJ1-1; D is undetermined. Germline-derived CDR1 and CDR2 are DFQATT and SNEGSKA (reference sequence). Trimming took off 0 bases at V and 4 bases at J, with 6 bases between the two ends. This CDR3 has 12 amino acids. CDR3 region: CSARDLSTEAFF. The CDR3 DNA is TGCAGTGCTAGAGATCTTAGCACTGAAGCTTTCTTT.

The chain is built from TRBV6-1 and TRBJ2-1; no definite D call. Germline CDR1 reads MNHNS; CDR2 reads SASEGT. Trimming removed 10 bases at V and 2 bases at J, with 21 bases between. The CDR3 has 16 residues. The chain's CDR3 is CATAPPGRATYNEQFF. The CDR3 DNA reads TGTGCCACCGCCCCCCCCGGCCGGGCCACCTACAATGAGCAGTTCTTC.

This clonotype was seen repeatedly, ten times or more. The chain recombines TRBV5-1 with TRBJ1-6, with D perhaps TRBD1 (5 bases). The CDR3 length is 14 residues. Per the germline V gene, CDR1 is SGHRS and CDR2 is YFSETQ. The germline V and J ends were trimmed by 1 base and 10 bases, with 12 bases remaining between them. DNA for the CDR3: TGCGCCAGCAGCTTGCAAGGGGCAGAGTCACCCCTCCACTTT. This gives the protein CASSLQGAESPLHF. Variable domain in full (rest from reference TRBV5-1 and TRBJ1-6): KAGVTQTPRYLIKTRGQQVTLSCSPISGHRSVSWYQQTPGQGLQFLFEYFSETQRNKGNFPGRFSGRQFSNSRSEMNVSTLELGDSALYLCASSLQGAESPLHFGNGTRLTVT.

This sequence joins TRBV2 and TRBJ2-1; D gene ambiguous. CDR3 length: 15 residues. V gave up 0 bases and J gave up 3 bases, with 9 bases separating them. The germline V gene has CDR1 SNHLY and CDR2 FYNNEI. The CDR3 coding sequence is TGTGCCAGCAGTGAAGCGGAGAGGTACTACAATGAGCAGTTCTTC. Translation: CASSEAERYYNEQFF.

Many counts were recorded for this clonotype. The chain recombines TRBV12-3 or TRBV12-4 with TRBJ2-3; unclear D gene. Trimming took 3 bases from V and 0 from J, leaving 7 bases between them. This CDR3 is built from 14 residues. This CDR3 reads CASSLRFSTDTQYF. The CDR3 nucleotides are TGTGCCAGCAGTTTGCGTTTTAGCACAGATACGCAGTATTTT.

The rearrangement links TRBV6-6 to TRBJ1-1; D is ambiguous. Deletions cut 0 bases from V and 3 bases from J, with 8 bases between. Germline V CDR1 and CDR2: MNHNY, SVGAGI (reference sequence). The CDR3 spans 14 residues. Here the CDR3 reads CASSYSLGDTEAFF. CDR3 sequence (DNA): TGTGCCAGCAGTTACTCTCTGGGAGACACTGAAGCTTTCTTT.